This T cell receptor (beta chain) emerged from a study of glioma-infiltrating T cells (dated by TCRdb to the mid-2010s). Background on the whole study: TCR alpha- and beta-chain repertoires were sequenced from glioma tissue, non-neoplastic brain tissue and matched peripheral blood mononuclear cells. Each tissue-infiltrating repertoire was compared with the same patient's peripheral blood repertoire to measure divergence between tissue and blood T-cell populations. The paired cohort comprised three low-grade glioma patients, under 10 primary glioblastoma patients and three non-glioma patients contributing non-neoplastic brain tissue. Overall study outcomes, separate from this receptor: VJ-independent divergence between tissue and blood was below expectation in non-neoplastic patients but above expectation in all gliomas, especially low-grade gliomas. Small numbers underpinned the group comparisons: about eight glioblastoma patients, three low-grade glioma patients and three non-neoplastic patients. Only a very small number of CDR3 sequences turned up in both tissue and blood, a result put down to high CDR3 diversity combined with limited sampling.

CDR3 length: 15 amino acids, cysteine to phenylalanine. Only CDR3 DNA remains: 45 bases, in frame from the first base. Clipping removes 7 bases from V and 5 bases from J, with 13 as the unmatched junction base count. Per the germline V gene (reference sequence), LGHDT is the CDR1 and YNNKEL is the CDR2. TCR alpha and beta CDR3 regions were amplified with the iRepertoire nested amplicon-rescue multiplex PCR (arm-PCR) platform from RNA. One-step reverse transcription and amplification used about 100-400 ng of tissue mRNA or PBMC total RNA as input. Following bead purification, Illumina adapters were added by a secondary multiplex PCR, and libraries between 200 and 400 bp were gel-purified. Libraries carried internal 6-nucleotide barcodes used for demultiplexing. The libraries were sequenced on an Illumina MiSeq using 2x220 or 2x250 nucleotide paired-end reads. As for the original processing: FLASH 1.2.11 was used to merge paired reads, and BWA-MEM then aligned the reads to the GRCh37 human genome before TRA and TRB reads were extracted. V and J assignment used an IMGT-derived reference of cassette sequences and CDR3 motifs that included pseudogenes. Reads were translated in three frames, and productive CDR3s were defined as those with a C...FGXG motif and no stop codons. Clonotypes were defined as unique combinations of V-J cassette pair and CDR3 amino acid sequence. Hamming distance filtering was applied to reads, with thresholds set by the sequence error rate of each sample in mapped regions. TCRdb trimmed the raw reads at Q25, called clones with MiXCR and kept productive beta chains. Rows with one shared CDR3 protein collapse into an entry with the most common genes and DNA. TCRdb's processing, not the study's, gives the V and J calls here. The sample has 100,000 to 150,000 distinct CDR3 sequences on record, roughly 25% of them singletons. Nearly 15% of the sample is in the top ten clones.

Regarding this clonotype: The target of this receptor is not known. A read error may be the cause here, since a much bigger clone is one base away.

Sequenced input: glioma tissue, nonneoplastic brain tissue, or PBMCs (not recorded which). The sequence derives from a human donor with low-grade glioma or glioblastoma, undergoing nonglioma brain surgery, or in good health (not recorded which). The chain uses TRBV3-1 and TRBJ2-5; 7 middle bases align to TRBD2. The CDR3 region: CASTQEWEGLETQYF. The DNA sequence is as follows: TGTGCCAGCACCCAGGAGTGGGAGGGTCTTGAGACCCAGTACTTC.